The 31 T cell receptor beta chains listed next were all sequenced from one sample in a study of control samples from healthy donors and cancer patients. Measured with immunoSEQ multiplex PCR; TCRdb has only the in-frame clones, and not every one. Among about 70,000 clones listed, more than 80% were seen once. Sequencing input: PBMCs. The source of these receptors is a woman in her 50s with lung cancer.

The V and J genes are TRBV5-1 and TRBJ1-1, with 9 bases lining up with TRBD1. The CDR3 is 15 amino acids. The germline CDR1 and CDR2 sequences are SGHRS and YFSETQ. V lost 0 bases, J lost 5 bases, and 5 bases stayed unmatched. As DNA, the CDR3 is TGCGCCAGCAGCTTGGAAATGACAGGGGGGACTGAAGCTTTCTTT. This encodes CASSLEMTGGTEAFF.

The rearrangement joins TRBV30 to TRBJ1-2; no clear D. The CDR3 is made up of 13 amino acids. Germline CDR1 reads GTSNPN; CDR2 reads SVGIG (reference sequence). The ends were cut back, 2 bases at V and 7 bases at J, with 14 bases in the middle. The CDR3 spells CAWSLRDAAGYTF. CDR3 coding DNA: TGTGCCTGGAGTTTACGCGATGCTGCTGGCTACACCTTC.

The chain has TRBV3-1 (or the pseudogene TRBV3-2) and TRBJ2-1, with 9 bases matching TRBD1. The J segment lost 7 bases and the V segment lost 4 bases, leaving 11 bases of the junction unmatched. The CDR3 runs to 16 residues. The germline V gene has CDR1 LGHDT and CDR2 YNNKEL (reference sequence). The chain's CDR3 is CASSPSGTGMTNEQFF. The CDR3 coding sequence is TGTGCCAGCAGCCCTTCCGGGACAGGGATGACAAATGAGCAGTTCTTC.

The chain couples TRBV11-1 to TRBJ2-3; 9 bases agree with TRBD1. The CDR3 is 15 amino acids. Germline V gene sequence: CDR1 SGHAT, CDR2 FQDESV (reference sequence). J gave up 3 bases and V 3 bases, and 4 bases lay outside the gene matches. The CDR3 region has the DNA TGTGCCAGCAGCTTGGGACAGGGAAAGACAGATACGCAGTATTTT. This translates into CASSLGQGKTDTQYF.

The V gene is TRBV18, the J gene TRBJ1-6; no reliable D call. Trimming cost V 2 bases and J 6 bases, with 8 bases left between them. This CDR3 region has 14 residues. The germline V gene has CDR1 KGHSH and CDR2 LQKENI. The CDR3 is CASSPEGINSPLHF. The DNA of the CDR3 is TGTGCCAGCTCACCAGAAGGGATTAATTCACCCCTCCACTTT.

This sequence joins TRBV5-4 and TRBJ2-5; 7 bases are shared with TRBD1. CDR1 and CDR2 (germline): SGHNT, YYREEE (reference sequence). V gave up 5 bases and J gave up 5 bases; unmatched junction bases: 6. The length of the CDR3 is 13 residues. CDR3 in DNA: TGTGCCAGCAGTGACAGGGATGGGGAGACCCAGTACTTC. As protein: CASSDRDGETQYF.

The V and J genes are TRBV5-4 and TRBJ1-1; unclear D gene. CDR3 length: 15 residues. Germline V gives CDR1 SGHNT, CDR2 YYREEE (reference sequence). Trimming stripped 5 bases from V and 1 base from J, with 15 bases between. The CDR3, as DNA: TGTGCCAGCAGGTCGGACCTGCAATCGAACACTGAAGCTTTCTTT. Its protein product is CASRSDLQSNTEAFF.

V gene TRBV19 combines with J gene TRBJ1-1, with D possibly matching TRBD1 (6 bases). Trimming shortened V by 6 bases and J by 4 bases, and 15 bases separated the two germline ends. This CDR3 region has 14 residues. Germline-derived CDR1 and CDR2 are LNHDA and SQIVND (reference sequence). The CDR3 DNA reads TGTGCCAGTAGCCTACAGGGCTGGAGCACTGAAGCTTTCTTT. Translating gives CASSLQGWSTEAFF.

This clone was counted once. The chain joins TRBV10-1 to TRBJ2-7, with 8 bases aligning to TRBD2. CDR3 length: 13 amino acids. The V segment lost 5 bases and the J segment 2 bases; nucleotides outside the gene matches: 2. CDR1 is WNHNN, CDR2 SYGVQD, per germline (reference sequence). The CDR3 DNA follows: TGCGCCAGCAGTTTAGCGGGGACCTACGAGCAGTACTTC. Translated: CASSLAGTYEQYF.

The gene calls are TRBV29-1 and TRBJ1-1; D call uncertain. Trimming cost V 4 bases and J 4 bases, with 13 bases left between them. CDR1 is SQVTM and CDR2 is ANQGSEA in the germline V gene. The CDR3 extends over 13 amino acids. The CDR3 here is CSVAYGSSTEAFF. For the CDR3, the DNA is TGCAGCGTTGCATATGGTAGTAGCACTGAAGCTTTCTTT.

V and J are TRBV14 and TRBJ1-4; TRBD1 is a possible D gene (5 bases). Trimming stripped 1 base from V and 0 bases from J, with 27 bases between. The CDR3 is made up of 22 amino acids. The germline CDR1 and CDR2 sequences are SGHDN and FVKESK. CDR3 protein: CASSQVPKRWQGLYATNEKLFF. DNA for the CDR3: TGTGCCAGCAGCCAAGTCCCCAAGCGGTGGCAGGGTCTTTATGCAACTAATGAAAAACTGTTTTTT. Variable domain in full (rest from reference TRBV14 and TRBJ1-4): EAGVTQFPSHSVIEKGQTVTLRCDPISGHDNLYWYRRVMGKEIKFLLHFVKESKQDESGMPNNRFLAERTGGTYSTLKVQPAELEDSGVYFCASSQVPKRWQGLYATNEKLFFGSGTQLSVL.

The chain couples TRBV5-1 to TRBJ1-6, with TRBD1 matching 9 bases. The V and J ends lost 5 bases and 10 bases, in that order; junction bases with no gene match: 7. This CDR3 contains 14 residues. Germline CDR1 and CDR2: SGHRS and YFSETQ. The CDR3 here is CASRDRQGESPLHF. Here the CDR3 DNA reads TGCGCCAGCAGAGACCGACAGGGGGAGTCACCCCTCCACTTT.

The chain links TRBV19 to TRBJ2-5, with D tentatively TRBD1 or TRBD2 (5 bases each). Between the trimmed V and J ends, which lost 9 bases and 5 bases, there was a span of 13 bases. CDR1 and CDR2 from the germline V gene are LNHDA and SQIVND (reference sequence). The CDR3 sequence is 12 residues long. The chain's CDR3 is CASRDLGETQYF. CDR3 in DNA: TGTGCCAGCCGGGACCTGGGGGAGACCCAGTACTTC.

The sample holds one count of this clone. The chain joins TRBV11-2 to TRBJ1-1; no firm D call. V was cut by 5 bases and J by 6 bases, with 10 bases left in between. There are 12 residues in the CDR3. Germline V gene lookup returns CDR1 SGHAT and CDR2 FQNNGV. CDR3: CASSSQGAEAFF. In DNA form, the CDR3 reads TGTGCCAGCAGCAGCCAAGGAGCTGAAGCTTTCTTT.

The rearrangement links TRBV5-4 to TRBJ2-1, with 12 bases lining up with TRBD2. The CDR3 runs to 15 residues. Germline V lookup: CDR1 SGHNT, CDR2 YYREEE (reference sequence). With 4 bases clipped from V and 9 bases from J, the junction kept 8 bases outside the gene matches. CDR3 nucleotides: TGTGCCAGCAGCCGCGCTAGCGGGGGGGATGGTGAGCAGTTCTTC. Amino acid sequence: CASSRASGGDGEQFF.

V and J are TRBV5-6 and TRBJ1-2, with D uncertain. CDR3 length equals 14 residues. Germline V gene data show CDR1 as SGHDT and CDR2 as YYEEEE. The germline V and J ends were trimmed by 1 base and 2 bases, with 9 bases remaining between them. The CDR3, as DNA: TGTGCCAGCAGCTTGTGGGGTATCAACTATGGCTACACCTTC. Translating gives CASSLWGINYGYTF.

This clone was seen once. The chain combines TRBV12-5 with TRBJ1-5; 9 nucleotides agree with TRBD1. V lost 5 bases to trimming and J lost 7 bases; unmatched junction nucleotides: 12. The CDR3 sequence is 16 residues long. Germline CDR1 and CDR2: LGHNT and FRNRAP. CDR3 amino acids: CASGLRDREGVQPQHF. CDR3 DNA sequence: TGTGCTAGTGGTCTCCGGGACAGGGAAGGGGTGCAGCCCCAGCATTTT.

The chain is built from TRBV3-1 (or the pseudogene TRBV3-2) and TRBJ1-2; D not resolved. Germline CDR1 is LGHDT and CDR2 is YNNKEL (reference sequence). The CDR3 consists of 12 residues. V lost 6 bases and J 0 bases, leaving 5 bases between the germline ends. CDR3 sequence reads: CASSVSNYGYTF. The CDR3 DNA sequence: TGTGCCAGCAGTGTATCTAACTATGGCTACACCTTC.

The V call is TRBV3-1 (or the pseudogene TRBV3-2), the J call TRBJ1-1; 8 bases match TRBD1. Germline CDR1 is LGHDT and CDR2 is YNNKEL (reference sequence). This CDR3 has 14 amino acids. Unmatched junction bases numbered 4, after V lost 3 bases and J lost 4 bases. The CDR3, as DNA: TGTGCCAGCAGCCACCACACAGGGGGCACTGAAGCTTTCTTT. Translated: CASSHHTGGTEAFF.

This clone has a handful of counts. This chain uses TRBV21-1 with TRBJ2-1; the table's D gene call, TRBD2, was not cross checked with the DNA. TRBV21-1 is a pseudogene segment. This CDR3 contains 13 residues. Here the CDR3 DNA reads TGTGCCAGCGCCGGGGGATACTACAATGAGCAGTTCTTC. Translating gives CASAGGYYNEQFF.

The J gene is TRBJ1-1, the V gene TRBV21-1. TRBV21-1 is designated a pseudogene. The CDR3 totals 17 residues. CDR3 nucleotides: TGTGCCAGCAGCGATAGCGGGACAGAGATTTTAAACACTGAAGCTTTCTTT. It translates to CASSDSGTEILNTEAFF.

V and J are TRBV4-3 and TRBJ2-6; 8 bases map to TRBD1. Unmatched junction bases numbered 13, after V lost 4 bases and J lost 2 bases. Per germline, CDR1 LGHNA and CDR2 YSLEER. The CDR3 contains 19 residues. In DNA form, the CDR3 reads TGCGCCAGCAGCCCCGAGAGGAGGACAGGGTTGGCTGGGGCCAACGTCCTGACTTTC. The encoded protein is CASSPERRTGLAGANVLTF.

V gene TRBV20-1 combines with J gene TRBJ2-7; a weak D match, TRBD2 (6 bases). Trimming took off 5 bases at V and 7 bases at J, with 12 bases between the two ends. The CDR3 contains 11 residues. Germline assignment: CDR1 DFQATT and CDR2 SNEGSKA (reference sequence). In DNA form, the CDR3 reads TGCAGTGCTCAGACCCGGGAGGAGCAGTACTTC. This encodes CSAQTREEQYF.

The chain uses TRBV10-3 and TRBJ2-3; no firm D call. Germline CDR1 ENHRY, CDR2 SYGVKD. The germline V and J ends were trimmed by 7 bases and 0 bases, with 5 bases remaining between them. This CDR3 region has 12 residues. For the CDR3, the DNA is TGTGCCATCACGACCAGCACAGATACGCAGTATTTT. Translated, it gives CAITTSTDTQYF.

To note about this clone: The junction does not match germline at one end; this may be a read error. The rearrangement links TRBV30 to TRBJ1-1; 8 bases agree with TRBD1. The germline gives CDR1 GTSNPN, CDR2 SVGIG (reference sequence). The CDR3 runs to 16 residues. CDR3 DNA sequence: TGTGTCTGGAGTGCTACGCGGGACAGGAGGAACACTGAAGCTTTCTTT. Its translation: CVWSATRDRRNTEAFF.

The chain has TRBV18 and TRBJ2-2, with D uncertain. V lost 3 bases and J 6 bases, leaving 11 bases between the germline ends. CDR1 is KGHSH, CDR2 LQKENI, per germline. This CDR3 spans 14 amino acids. For the CDR3, the DNA is TGTGCCAGCTCACCCAGTGTGGCCCCCGGGGAGCTGTTTTTT. Its translation is CASSPSVAPGELFF.

The chain combines TRBV7-9 with TRBJ1-1; no clear D. Germline CDR1 is SEHNR and CDR2 is FQNEAQ (reference sequence). There are 16 residues in the CDR3. V lost 5 bases to trimming and J lost 3 bases, with 19 bases between them. The CDR3: CASSVGPPKGDTEAFF. CDR3 DNA: TGTGCCAGCAGCGTTGGGCCACCTAAGGGAGACACTGAAGCTTTCTTT.

This sequence joins TRBV30 and TRBJ1-2; D gene uncertain. Deletions cut 4 bases from V and 6 bases from J, with 15 bases between. CDR1 is GTSNPN, CDR2 SVGIG, per germline (reference sequence). This CDR3 is built from 13 residues. DNA of the CDR3: TGTGCCTGGAAATCAGGTTTTCCCGATGGCTACACCTTC. Translation: CAWKSGFPDGYTF.

The J gene is TRBJ2-1, the V gene TRBV7-3; 10 bases line up with TRBD2. The length of the CDR3 is 15 residues. V lost 5 bases and J lost 0; bases outside the gene matches: 1. Per germline, CDR1 SGHTA and CDR2 FQGTGA. CDR3 nucleotides: TGTGCCAGCAGCGTAGCGGGGGGCTCCTACAATGAGCAGTTCTTC. It is translated as CASSVAGGSYNEQFF. Supplemented by reference TRBV7-3 and TRBJ2-1, the full variable domain reads GAGVSQTPSNKVTEKGKYVELRCDPISGHTALYWYRQSLGQGPEFLIYFQGTGAADDSGLPNDRFFAVRPEGSVSTLKIQRTERGDSAVYLCASSVAGGSYNEQFFGPGTRLTVL.

V is TRBV7-2 and J is TRBJ1-1; D call uncertain. Trimming stripped 3 bases from V and 3 bases from J, with 5 bases between. This CDR3 has 12 amino acids. The germline V gene has CDR1 SGHTA and CDR2 FQGNSA. The CDR3 DNA follows: TGTGCCAGCAGCTTTGACTACACTGAAGCTTTCTTT. It translates to CASSFDYTEAFF.

The chain uses TRBV18 and TRBJ1-2; D might be TRBD1 (6 bases). This CDR3 comprises 15 residues. Germline V lookup: CDR1 KGHSH, CDR2 LQKENI. V lost 0 bases and J 6 bases, leaving 14 bases between the germline ends. DNA of the CDR3: TGTGCCAGCTCACCACCGAATCGGGGGGCGAATGGCTACACCTTC. This sequence encodes CASSPPNRGANGYTF.